This T cell receptor beta chain was profiled in a study of OX40 agonist ivuxolimab in advanced cancers. Study-level background: Aged about 20 to 85 with a mean of 60 years, they were approximately 79% male.

The CDR3 length is 13 residues. CDR1 is SGHNT, CDR2 YYREEE, per germline (reference sequence). V dropped 5 bases and J dropped 2 bases, with 10 bases sitting between them. Generated by immunoSEQ multiplex PCR, the TCRdb table keeps only in-frame clones and is missing some. The sample shows 90,000 to 100,000 clones, around 91% of them seen only once. Sequencing used CD4+ or CD8+ T cells sorted from blood, obtained in a trial of the OX40 agonist ivuxolimab. V is TRBV5-4 and J is TRBJ1-2; a weak D match, TRBD1 (5 bases). This receptor was obtained from an adult with an advanced solid tumor such as melanoma, head and neck, liver or kidney cancer. The CDR3 region has the DNA TGTGCCAGCAGTCCCGACAGAAACTATGGCTACACCTTC. Protein sequence: CASSPDRNYGYTF.